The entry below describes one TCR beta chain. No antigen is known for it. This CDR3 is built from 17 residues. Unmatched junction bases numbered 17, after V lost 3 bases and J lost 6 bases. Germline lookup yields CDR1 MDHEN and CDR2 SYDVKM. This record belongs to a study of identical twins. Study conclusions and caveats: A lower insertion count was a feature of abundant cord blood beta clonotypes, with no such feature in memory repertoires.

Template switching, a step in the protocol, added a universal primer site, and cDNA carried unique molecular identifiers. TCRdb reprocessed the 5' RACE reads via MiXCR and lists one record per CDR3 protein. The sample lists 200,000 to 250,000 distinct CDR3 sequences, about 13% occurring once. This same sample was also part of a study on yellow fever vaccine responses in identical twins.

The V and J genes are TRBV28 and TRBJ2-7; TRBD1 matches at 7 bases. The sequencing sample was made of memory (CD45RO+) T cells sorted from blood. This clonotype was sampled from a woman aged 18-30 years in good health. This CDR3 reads CASSFEGTRTGRPEQYF. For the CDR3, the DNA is TGTGCCAGCAGTTTCGAAGGGACCCGGACAGGACGCCCCGAGCAGTACTTC.